The present T cell receptor beta chain was sequenced within a study of blood T cell repertoires in COVID-19. Produced via immunoSEQ multiplex PCR; TCRdb's table is partial and in-frame only. The sample records over 13,000 clones, less than 95% being singletons. Trimming at V came to 3 bases and at J to 0 bases, leaving 3 bases not matched to a gene. Germline V CDR1 and CDR2: SGDLS, YYNGEE. This CDR3 comprises 14 residues. The V call is TRBV9, the J call TRBJ2-7; 7 bases fit TRBD1. The source material was peripheral blood. This sequence was found in a human donor in a cohort sampled during active COVID-19. For the CDR3, the DNA is TGTGCCAGCAGCGCAAGGGACAGCTCCTACGAGCAGTACTTC. Translating gives CASSARDSSYEQYF.